The rows below give T cell receptor beta chains drawn from one sample of a study of HIV-infected patients and healthy controls. In TCRdb, the 5' RACE reads were re-called with MiXCR into one record per CDR3 protein. The sample contains 5,000 to 6,500 distinct CDR3 sequences, more than 8% of which appear only once. Source: blood, taken before antiretroviral therapy. The receptors originated from an adult with HIV infection. CDR3s include the opening cysteine and the closing phenylalanine or tryptophan. A D gene is named only where the DNA matches it firmly.

j_gene: TRBJ2-3
d_gene: -
v_gene: TRBV27
CDR3aa: CASSSRLGTQYF

j_gene: TRBJ2-5
d_gene: -
v_gene: TRBV30
CDR3aa: CAWSGQNQETQYF

j_gene: TRBJ2-3
d_gene: -
v_gene: TRBV19
CDR3aa: CASTTGRTDMLYF

j_gene: TRBJ2-1
d_gene: -
v_gene: TRBV24-1
CDR3aa: CATWAWAYNEQFF

j_gene: TRBJ2-1
d_gene: -
v_gene: TRBV25-1
CDR3aa: CASGSTHYVQFF

j_gene: TRBJ1-1
d_gene: -
v_gene: TRBV29-1
CDR3aa: CSGVGTRNTEAFF

j_gene: TRBJ2-1
d_gene: -
v_gene: TRBV14
CDR3aa: CASSPQGSNNEQFF

j_gene: TRBJ2-3
d_gene: -
v_gene: TRBV10-3
CDR3aa: CAIARSTDTQYF

j_gene: TRBJ1-1
d_gene: -
v_gene: TRBV5-6
CDR3aa: CASSYNRANTEAFF

j_gene: TRBJ2-3
d_gene: TRBD2
v_gene: TRBV2
CDR3aa: CASRVAGDTQYF

j_gene: TRBJ2-3
d_gene: TRBD2
v_gene: TRBV20-1
CDR3aa: CSARAGGHGDTQYF

j_gene: TRBJ2-5
d_gene: -
v_gene: TRBV6-4
CDR3aa: CASSAQQGETQYF

j_gene: TRBJ1-3
d_gene: -
v_gene: TRBV12-3/TRBV12-4
CDR3aa: CASSPGQKISGNTIYF

j_gene: TRBJ2-2
d_gene: -
v_gene: TRBV2
CDR3aa: CASNSAGLGTGELFF

j_gene: TRBJ2-1
d_gene: TRBD2
v_gene: TRBV7-9
CDR3aa: CASSPPTSGGANEQFF

j_gene: TRBJ2-2
d_gene: TRBD1
v_gene: TRBV3-1
CDR3aa: CASTARGTGGLGELFF

j_gene: TRBJ2-3
d_gene: -
v_gene: TRBV7-9
CDR3aa: CASSFGILQYF